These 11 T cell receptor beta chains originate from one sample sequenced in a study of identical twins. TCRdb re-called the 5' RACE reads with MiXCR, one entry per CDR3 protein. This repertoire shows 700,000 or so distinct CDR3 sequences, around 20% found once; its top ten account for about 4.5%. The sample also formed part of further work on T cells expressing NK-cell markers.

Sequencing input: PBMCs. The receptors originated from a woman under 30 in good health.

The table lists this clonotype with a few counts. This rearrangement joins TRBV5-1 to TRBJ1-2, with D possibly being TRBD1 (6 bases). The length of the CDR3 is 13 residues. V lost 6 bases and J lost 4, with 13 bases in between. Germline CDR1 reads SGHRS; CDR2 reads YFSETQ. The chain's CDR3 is CASNSDRTYGYTF. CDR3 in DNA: TGCGCCAGCAACTCGGACAGAACCTATGGCTACACCTTC.

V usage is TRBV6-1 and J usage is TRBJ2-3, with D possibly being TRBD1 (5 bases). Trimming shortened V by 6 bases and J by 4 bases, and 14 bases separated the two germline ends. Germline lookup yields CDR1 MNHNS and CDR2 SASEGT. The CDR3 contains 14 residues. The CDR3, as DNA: TGTGCCAGCAGCAAGGGGAATAATGCAGATACGCAGTATTTT. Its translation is CASSKGNNADTQYF.

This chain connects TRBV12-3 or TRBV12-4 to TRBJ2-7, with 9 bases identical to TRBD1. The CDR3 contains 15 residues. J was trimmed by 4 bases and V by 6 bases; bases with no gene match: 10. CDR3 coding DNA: TGTGCCAGCAGGGCCACAACAGGGGGCGGTTACGAGCAGTACTTC. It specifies CASRATTGGGYEQYF.

Written as DNA, the CDR3 is TGTGCCTGCGCTAGGGCCTACAATGAGCAGTTCTTC. Encoded protein: CACARAYNEQFF. The chain is built from TRBV30 and TRBJ2-1; D is unclear. This CDR3 region has 12 residues. Germline V gene lookup returns CDR1 GTSNPN and CDR2 SVGIG (reference sequence). V was pared by 6 bases and J by 2 bases, with 8 bases between.

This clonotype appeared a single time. CDR3 nucleotides: TGTGCCAGCAGCTTGAATCCCGCGGGGGGCCCTAGTACGCAGTATTTT. Translating gives CASSLNPAGGPSTQYF. The V call is TRBV7-3, the J call TRBJ2-3; 8 nucleotides line up with TRBD2. CDR3 length: 16 residues. V lost 3 bases and J lost 8; bases outside the gene matches: 13. Per germline, CDR1 SGHTA and CDR2 FQGTGA.

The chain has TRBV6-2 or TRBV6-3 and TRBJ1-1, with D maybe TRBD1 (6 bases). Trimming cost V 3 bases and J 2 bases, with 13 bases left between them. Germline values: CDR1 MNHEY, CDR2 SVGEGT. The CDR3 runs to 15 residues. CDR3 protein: CASSYWDTDNTEAFF. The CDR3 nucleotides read TGTGCCAGCAGTTATTGGGACACCGATAACACTGAAGCTTTCTTT.

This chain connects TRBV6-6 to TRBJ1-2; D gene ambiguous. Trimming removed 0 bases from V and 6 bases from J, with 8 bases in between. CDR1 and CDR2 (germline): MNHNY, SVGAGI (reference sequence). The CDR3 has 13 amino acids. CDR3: CASSYSETNGYTF. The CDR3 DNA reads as TGTGCCAGCAGTTACTCCGAGACGAATGGCTACACCTTC.

The CDR3 sequence is CSAWTENTEAFF. The CDR3, as DNA: TGCAGTGCCTGGACAGAGAACACTGAAGCTTTCTTT. The chain couples TRBV20-1 to TRBJ1-1; perhaps TRBD1 as D (6 bases). With 6 bases removed from V and 1 base from J, the gap between germline ends came to 9 bases. The CDR3 runs to 12 residues. The germline V gene has CDR1 DFQATT and CDR2 SNEGSKA (reference sequence).

The CDR3 coding sequence is TGTGCCAGCAGTTCCCGGGACGGCCTTTACGAGCAGTACTTC. It specifies CASSSRDGLYEQYF. This sequence joins TRBV27 and TRBJ2-7; the D gene could be TRBD1 or TRBD2 (5 bases each). This CDR3 contains 14 residues. Germline CDR1 MNHEY, CDR2 SMNVEV (reference sequence). V lost 4 bases and J 4 bases, leaving 14 bases between the germline ends.

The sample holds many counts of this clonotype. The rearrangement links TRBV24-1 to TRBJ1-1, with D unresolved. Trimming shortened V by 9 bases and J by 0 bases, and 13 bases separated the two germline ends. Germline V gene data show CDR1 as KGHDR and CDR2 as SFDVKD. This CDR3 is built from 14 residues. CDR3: CATLWTGMNTEAFF. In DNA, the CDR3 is TGTGCCACCTTATGGACTGGGATGAACACTGAAGCTTTCTTT.

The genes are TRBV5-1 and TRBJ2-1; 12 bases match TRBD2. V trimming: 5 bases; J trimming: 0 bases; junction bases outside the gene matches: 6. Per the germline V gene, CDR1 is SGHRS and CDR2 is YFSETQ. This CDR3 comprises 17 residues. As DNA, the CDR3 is TGCGCCAGCAGGAGACTAGCGGGAGAATTCTCCTACAATGAGCAGTTCTTC. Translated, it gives CASRRLAGEFSYNEQFF. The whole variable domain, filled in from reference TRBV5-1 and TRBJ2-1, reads KAGVTQTPRYLIKTRGQQVTLSCSPISGHRSVSWYQQTPGQGLQFLFEYFSETQRNKGNFPGRFSGRQFSNSRSEMNVSTLELGDSALYLCASRRLAGEFSYNEQFFGPGTRLTVL.